These T cell receptor beta chains were read from a single sample in a study of blood T cell repertoires in COVID-19. Profiling relied on immunoSEQ multiplex PCR, and the TCRdb table lists in-frame clones only, not all of them. The repertoire holds about 120,000 clones, with roughly three quarters as singletons. The sequenced material came from peripheral blood. The origin of the receptors is a human donor in a cohort sampled during active COVID-19. The CDR3 runs from the conserved cysteine through the conserved F or W. Each record gives: J gene, V gene, CDR3 protein.

TRBJ2-7,TRBV12-3/TRBV12-4,CASSLWRSWQYF
TRBJ2-7,TRBV6-5,CASSLGQGTTYEQYF
TRBJ1-1,TRBV5-1,CASSLVAGTEAFF
TRBJ2-7,TRBV5-1,CASSPQQPLEQYF
TRBJ2-7,TRBV5-4,CASSSGDTPGEQYF
TRBJ1-5,TRBV6-5,CASSPQAHQPQHF
TRBJ1-1,TRBV12-5,CASGLGGLEAFF
TRBJ2-6,TRBV19,CASSTPSVSGANVLTF
TRBJ2-7,TRBV29-1,CSVADRRPYEQYF
TRBJ2-7,TRBV27,CASSTRGRLAGGIFYEQYF
TRBJ1-1,TRBV4-1,CASSQSGQNTEAFF
TRBJ2-7,TRBV3-1/TRBV3-2,CASSPREREQYF
TRBJ2-7,TRBV5-6,CASSSRSYEQYF
TRBJ2-7,TRBV6-5,CASRSDRGSYEQYF
TRBJ2-7,TRBV7-8,CASSFWDKAYEQYF
TRBJ1-2,TRBV27,CASSGPNPNPRANYGYTF
TRBJ2-5,TRBV24-1,CAIQGGWGETQYF
TRBJ2-7,TRBV6-5,CASSVGQIYEQYF
TRBJ1-2,TRBV5-1,CASSFQGSAYGYTF
TRBJ2-1,TRBV2,CASRKLAGGYNEQFF